This entry concerns a single TCR beta chain. Its antigen remains unidentified. This sample is drawn from a study of blood T cells in healthy people across ages. Study information: Per two T cells, about one barcoded beta molecule was captured through template switching. Study findings and constraints: Across samples, TCR beta diversity tracked strongly with naive T cell percentage. Measured against age, TCR beta diversity per million T cells decreased in a roughly linear manner.

CDR1 and CDR2 (germline): WNHNN, SYGVQD (reference sequence). V gave up 6 bases and J gave up 4 bases; unmatched junction bases: 8. The CDR3 loop spans 14 amino acids. A second PCR, run for roughly 7 to 12 cycles, used a sample-barcoded 5' primer plus a J-beta primer mix. TCRdb passed the 5' RACE reads through MiXCR, listing each CDR3 protein once. The sample holds hundreds of thousands of distinct CDR3 sequences; 40% to 50% are singletons and the top ten take roughly 19%. The chain recombines TRBV10-1 with TRBJ1-1, with 7 bases that match TRBD1. Material for sequencing was blood. The receptor's source is a man aged 60-69 years in good health. CDR3: CASRAQGESTEAFF. Here the CDR3 DNA reads TGCGCCAGCAGGGCCCAGGGGGAGAGCACTGAAGCTTTCTTT.